One sample yielded the 19 T cell receptor beta chains listed below, sequenced in a study of T cell changes during pregnancy in multiple sclerosis (dated 2019 in TCRdb). Library preparation employed the immunoSEQ multiplex PCR assay. In TCRdb, the immuneACCESS table is reduced to in-frame sequences with V and J assigned. These tables do not hold every clone; where another copy was compared, an unresolved V gene accounts for under half, and the others remain unexplained. The sample has tens of thousands of clones on record, over 80% of them singletons. The top ten clones comprise roughly 3.2% of the sample. Sample: CD8+ T cells from peripheral blood mononuclear cells, taken in the third trimester of pregnancy. These receptors were obtained from a female donor in good health, enrolled as a control in a pregnancy study.

The rearrangement joins TRBV29-1 to TRBJ2-5; the D gene is possibly TRBD1 (5 bases). Looked up from germline, CDR1 is SQVTM and CDR2 is ANQGSEA. The length of the CDR3 is 13 residues. V was shortened by 4 bases and J by 7 bases, with 16 bases between the two germline ends. The DNA of the CDR3 is TGCAGCGTTGTTAAGGGGATCGGCTCGACCCAGTACTTC. It is translated as CSVVKGIGSTQYF. The full variable domain, its missing parts supplied by reference TRBV29-1 and TRBJ2-5, is SAVISQKPSRDICQRGTSLTIQCQVDSQVTMMFWYRQQPGQSLTLIATANQGSEATYESGFVIDKFPISRPNLTFSTLTVSNMSPEDSSIYLCSVVKGIGSTQYFGPGTRLLVL.

The chain recombines TRBV4-3 with TRBJ2-3; 7 bases map to TRBD2. Germline CDR1 LGHNA, CDR2 YSLEER. The J segment lost 9 bases and the V segment lost 4 bases, leaving 16 bases of the junction unmatched. The CDR3 loop spans 16 amino acids. CDR3: CASSLREGRGGSTQYF. The CDR3 DNA reads as TGCGCCAGCAGCCTAAGGGAGGGGCGGGGTGGCTCAACGCAGTATTTT.

The rearrangement uses TRBV29-1 and TRBJ2-6; no reliable D call. The CDR3 is made up of 15 amino acids. Germline loops: CDR1 SQVTM, CDR2 ANQGSEA. Trimming took 0 bases from V and 4 from J, leaving 10 bases between them. The CDR3 sequence: CSVEEITAGANVLTF. The CDR3 coding sequence is TGCAGCGTTGAAGAGATAACTGCCGGGGCCAACGTCCTGACTTTC.

The chain employs TRBV5-1 and TRBJ2-2, with D possibly being TRBD2 (5 bases). Germline lookup yields CDR1 SGHRS and CDR2 YFSETQ. V was cut by 0 bases and J by 4 bases, with 13 bases left in between. This CDR3 is 16 amino acids long. The CDR3 loop reads CASSLGRGMGTGELFF. CDR3 bases: TGCGCCAGCAGCTTGGGTCGGGGAATGGGCACCGGGGAGCTGTTTTTT.

This sequence joins TRBV27 and TRBJ1-5; a possible D gene is TRBD1 (6 bases). The CDR3 covers 17 residues. V was cut by 5 bases and J by 2 bases, with 19 bases left in between. Per germline, CDR1 MNHEY and CDR2 SMNVEV (reference sequence). CDR3: CASSPGQYFVGNQPQHF. For the CDR3, the DNA is TGTGCCAGCAGTCCCGGACAGTATTTTGTCGGCAATCAGCCCCAGCATTTT.

The rearrangement joins TRBV10-2 to TRBJ2-3; 7 nucleotides align to TRBD2. CDR3 length: 16 amino acids. V lost 1 base, J lost 4 bases, and 8 bases stayed unmatched. Germline V gives CDR1 WSHSY, CDR2 SAAADI. The CDR3 protein is CASSEFGGGGADTQYF. The CDR3 coding sequence is TGCGCCAGCAGTGAGTTCGGCGGGGGAGGGGCAGATACGCAGTATTTT.

The CDR3 region has the DNA TGCGCCAGCAGCCCCTTCTTAGCGGGGGGGGTAGATACGCAGTATTTT. Its protein is CASSPFLAGGVDTQYF. The rearrangement joins TRBV4-1 to TRBJ2-3; 11 bases are shared with TRBD2. CDR1 is MGHRA and CDR2 is YSYEKL in the germline V gene. The CDR3 has 16 amino acids. J was trimmed by 5 bases and V by 4 bases; bases with no gene match: 8.

The CDR3 protein is CASSMVGHEQGPHNEQFF. CDR3 coding DNA: TGTGCCAGTAGTATGGTGGGGCACGAACAGGGGCCCCACAATGAGCAGTTCTTC. The chain couples TRBV19 to TRBJ2-1, with TRBD1 identical over 7 bases. The CDR3 extends over 18 amino acids. Germline CDR1 LNHDA, CDR2 SQIVND (reference sequence). V lost 3 bases, J lost 5 bases, and 16 bases stayed unmatched.

The chain carries TRBV16 and TRBJ1-2; no clear D. Trimming stripped 0 bases from V and 3 bases from J, with 11 bases between. The germline gives CDR1 KGHSY, CDR2 FQNENV. This CDR3 is built from 15 residues. The CDR3 is CASSQSPQIDYGYTF. DNA for the CDR3: TGTGCCAGCAGCCAATCGCCGCAGATTGACTATGGCTACACCTTC.

The chain recombines TRBV6-4 with TRBJ2-3, with D tentatively TRBD2 (6 bases). V was clipped by 3 bases and J by 0 bases, with 10 bases between them. This CDR3 is built from 15 residues. Germline V lookup: CDR1 MRHNA, CDR2 SNTAGT. The CDR3 region has the DNA TGTGCCAGCAGTGAGGGGGGAGCTAGCACAGATACGCAGTATTTT. This encodes CASSEGGASTDTQYF.

The CDR3 sequence is CASSTGYGDGYTF. DNA of the CDR3: TGTGCCAGCAGCACAGGGTACGGGGATGGCTACACCTTC. The chain is built from TRBV7-6 and TRBJ1-2, with D perhaps TRBD1 (6 bases). Germline CDR1 SGHVS, CDR2 FNYEAQ. The CDR3 consists of 13 residues. Deletions cut 5 bases from V and 6 bases from J, with 13 bases between. Drawing the rest from reference TRBV7-6 and TRBJ1-2, the complete variable domain is GAGVSQSPRYKVTKRGQDVALRCDPISGHVSLYWYRQALGQGPEFLTYFNYEAQQDKSGLPNDRFSAERPEGSISTLTIQRTEQRDSAMYRCASSTGYGDGYTFGSGTRLTVV.

The chain links TRBV9 to TRBJ2-7, with TRBD1 matching 7 bases. The germline V gene encodes CDR1 SGDLS and CDR2 YYNGEE. With 2 bases clipped from V and 0 bases from J, the junction kept 5 bases outside the gene matches. The CDR3 has 15 amino acids. CDR3 in amino acids: CASSVDRSPSYEQYF. The CDR3 bases are TGTGCCAGCAGCGTGGACAGGTCCCCCTCCTACGAGCAGTACTTC.

This chain uses TRBV12-1 with TRBJ2-7; TRBD1, the table's D call, lacks a check against the DNA. TRBV12-1 corresponds to a pseudogene. This CDR3 is 16 amino acids long. CDR3 sequence reads: CASSVSPSGQSYEQYF. CDR3 in DNA: TGTGCCAGCAGCGTCTCCCCCTCGGGACAATCCTACGAGCAGTACTTC.

The J gene is TRBJ1-1, the V gene TRBV15, with 8 bases matching TRBD1. The germline V gene encodes CDR1 LNHNV and CDR2 YYDKDF (reference sequence). The length of the CDR3 is 15 residues. With 5 bases clipped from V and 1 base from J, the junction kept 6 bases outside the gene matches. As DNA, the CDR3 is TGTGCCACCAGCCCCCGGACAGGGAGGAACACTGAAGCTTTCTTT. It is translated as CATSPRTGRNTEAFF.

J is TRBJ2-7 and V is TRBV5-1, with TRBD1 as a possible D gene (6 bases). V lost 0 bases to trimming and J lost 2 bases, with 12 bases between them. CDR3 length: 15 residues. Germline CDR1 reads SGHRS; CDR2 reads YFSETQ. The CDR3 DNA is TGCGCCAGCAGCTTGGGTCGGACAGCGACCTACGAGCAGTACTTC. Translated, it gives CASSLGRTATYEQYF.

This rearrangement joins TRBV6-5 to TRBJ1-1; TRBD1 matches at 9 bases. The germline V gene has CDR1 MNHEY and CDR2 SVGAGI. This CDR3 contains 12 residues. Trimming took 2 bases from V and 11 from J; bases not matched to a gene: 3. CDR3 sequence: CASSYQGQGAFF. CDR3 bases: TGTGCCAGCAGTTACCAAGGACAGGGGGCTTTCTTT.

The V call is TRBV10-3, the J call TRBJ1-2, with unresolved D. The CDR3 covers 13 residues. Trimming took 4 bases from V and 8 from J, leaving 14 bases between them. The germline CDR1 and CDR2 sequences are ENHRY and SYGVKD. The chain's CDR3 is CAISARTGWGYTF. In nucleotides, the CDR3 is TGTGCCATCAGTGCCAGGACTGGATGGGGCTACACCTTC.

The rearrangement links TRBV13 to TRBJ1-5, with a tentative D call TRBD1 (6 bases). This CDR3 comprises 14 residues. Germline CDR1 and CDR2: PRHDT and FYEKMQ (reference sequence). V lost 6 bases and J 0 bases, leaving 9 bases between the germline ends. Here the CDR3 reads CASRIRGSNQPQHF. The CDR3 DNA sequence: TGTGCCAGCAGAATCAGGGGTAGCAATCAGCCCCAGCATTTT.

The chain is built from TRBV5-4 and TRBJ1-1; the D is unclear. CDR1 and CDR2 from the germline V gene are SGHNT and YYREEE (reference sequence). This CDR3 comprises 13 residues. Trimming stripped 0 bases from V and 4 bases from J, with 7 bases between. Here the CDR3 reads CASSLGASTEAFF. CDR3 nucleotides: TGTGCCAGCAGCTTGGGGGCATCCACTGAAGCTTTCTTT.